The rows below give T cell receptor beta chains drawn from one sample of a study of control samples from healthy donors and cancer patients. The method was immunoSEQ multiplex PCR; TCRdb's version includes in-frame clones alone and lacks a portion of them. The top ten hold about 1.5% of the sample, which has about 130,000 clones, 85% to 95% seen once. The sample taken for sequencing was PBMCs. All receptors derive from a man between 45 and 60 years old with head and neck cancer. The CDR3 runs from the conserved cysteine through the conserved F or W. D genes are given only for firm matches. A clone size is listed for some rows: how often the clone was seen (once, few, many), or a class if it is expanded.

TRBV28	TRBJ1-3	few	-	TGTGCCAGCACCACCAACAGGGTTGGCCGGGTCATATATTTT	CASTTNRVGRVIYF
TRBV5-4	TRBJ1-1	-	-	TGTGCCAGCAGCCCCCTCCCAGGAGATTCGAACACTGAAGCTTTCTTT	CASSPLPGDSNTEAFF
TRBV3-1/TRBV3-2	TRBJ2-5	once	-	TGTGCCAGCAGCCAAGGGGACGGTGGGACCCAGTACTTC	CASSQGDGGTQYF
TRBV12-3/TRBV12-4	TRBJ1-2	-	-	TGTGCCAGCAGCCCCCGGACCGGCTATGGCTACACCTTC	CASSPRTGYGYTF
TRBV28	TRBJ1-1	-	TRBD1	TGTGCCAGCAGCCAAGGGGGCCTGAACACTGAAGCTTTCTTT	CASSQGGLNTEAFF
TRBV6-6	TRBJ1-5	-	-	TGTGCCAGCAGTTACCTAGGGCTGGTCCAGCCCCAGCATTTT	CASSYLGLVQPQHF
TRBV18	TRBJ2-1	-	TRBD1	TGTGCCAGCTCACCCGAGACAGGGGGCTTAGGTGAGCAGTTCTTC	CASSPETGGLGEQFF
TRBV6-2/TRBV6-3	TRBJ1-1	-	-	TGTGCCAGCAGTTCTCAGGTGTGGGACACTGAAGCTTTCTTT	CASSSQVWDTEAFF
TRBV19	TRBJ2-1	-	TRBD1	TGTGCCAGTAGTAATGGACAGGGGATTTACAATGAGCAGTTCTTC	CASSNGQGIYNEQFF
TRBV27	TRBJ1-3	-	-	TGTGCCAGCAGTTCATACTCTGGAAACACCATATATTTT	CASSSYSGNTIYF
TRBV9	TRBJ2-2	-	TRBD1	TGTGCCAGCAGCGGAGGGACAGGGATGCACACCGGGGAGCTGTTTTTT	CASSGGTGMHTGELFF